The 6 T cell receptor beta chains below come from one sample, sequenced in a study of T cell responses to AZD1222 COVID-19 vaccine. The protocol was immunoSEQ multiplex PCR, while the TCRdb copy is restricted to in-frame clones and leaves out a portion. The table has some 130,000 clones, around 90% seen once. This sample comprised peripheral blood, obtained on day 0 of AZD1222 vaccination. The origin of the receptors is an adult in good health.

A single count supports this clone. The chain employs TRBV5-1 and TRBJ2-2; no firm D call. The V end lost 0 bases, the J end lost 0 bases, and 9 bases lay between the germline ends. Germline V lookup: CDR1 SGHRS, CDR2 YFSETQ. The CDR3 is 16 amino acids. CDR3 sequence (DNA): TGCGCCAGCAGCTTGGTGGGGAACCCGAACACCGGGGAGCTGTTTTTT. It specifies CASSLVGNPNTGELFF.

V usage is TRBV12-3 or TRBV12-4 and J usage is TRBJ2-1; D is perhaps TRBD2 (6 bases). The CDR3 loop spans 13 amino acids. Trimming stripped 6 bases from V and 7 bases from J, with 13 bases between. The CDR3 sequence is CASSLTSSNEQFF. The CDR3 region has the DNA TGTGCCAGCAGCCTAACTAGCTCGAATGAGCAGTTCTTC.

The chain has TRBV5-1 and TRBJ2-5; unclear D gene. CDR3 length: 10 residues. Germline loops: CDR1 SGHRS, CDR2 YFSETQ. Trimming pared 4 bases from V and 4 bases from J, leaving 2 bases between. The CDR3 bases are TGCGCCAGCAGCGGAGAGACCCAGTACTTC. Its protein product is CASSGETQYF.

V is TRBV18 and J is TRBJ1-2; D is perhaps TRBD1 (6 bases). Germline CDR1 and CDR2: KGHSH and LQKENI. The germline V and J ends were trimmed by 3 bases and 2 bases, with 10 bases remaining between them. This CDR3 contains 14 residues. CDR3 residues: CASSPGARNYGYTF. The CDR3 DNA is TGTGCCAGCTCACCGGGGGCTCGGAACTATGGCTACACCTTC. The full variable domain, rest sourced from reference TRBV18 and TRBJ1-2, is NAGVMQNPRHLVRRRGQEARLRCSPMKGHSHVYWYRQLPEEGLKFMVYLQKENIIDESGMPKERFSAEFPKEGPSILRIQQVVRGDSAAYFCASSPGARNYGYTFGSGTRLTVV.

The gene calls are TRBV6-5 and TRBJ1-2; D uncertain. The V gene's germline CDR1 is MNHEY and CDR2 SVGAGI. The CDR3 is made up of 15 amino acids. The V end was cut by 10 bases, the J end by 4 bases, with 22 bases between. The CDR3 DNA reads TGTGCCAACGCCCAAGTTGCAGACAAGACCTATGGCTACACCTTC. Encoded protein: CANAQVADKTYGYTF.

The chain combines TRBV5-4 with TRBJ2-7; no firm D call. Trimming removed 0 bases from V and 3 bases from J, with 7 bases in between. This CDR3 spans 13 amino acids. Germline-derived CDR1 and CDR2 are SGHNT and YYREEE (reference sequence). The CDR3 bases are TGTGCCAGCAGCTTGGGGGGAAACTACGAGCAGTACTTC. Amino acids: CASSLGGNYEQYF.